This T cell receptor beta chain derives from a study of T-cell reconstitution after alpha-beta-depleted transplantation in children. As it was prepared, the TCRbeta library received unique molecular identifiers. Via MiXCR, TCRdb re-called the PCR reads, giving one row per CDR3 protein. There are some 640,000 distinct CDR3 sequences in the sample; approximately 16% occur only once, and under 1.2% lies in the top ten. In germline, CDR1 is DFQATT, CDR2 SNEGSKA (reference sequence). The CDR3 totals 14 residues. The V gene lost 2 bases and the J gene lost 4 bases, with 15 bases spanning the gap. This clonotype has ten or more counts.

Sequenced material: PBMCs from the stem cell graft donor, taken from the stem cell graft. The receptor comes from a human donor who donated a stem cell graft to a child with acute myeloid leukemia. This chain joins TRBV20-1 and TRBJ2-7; D uncertain. DNA of the CDR3: TGCAGTGCTAGAATTCCCGAAGGACGTTACGAGCAGTACTTC. This codes for CSARIPEGRYEQYF.